Listed below are T cell receptor beta chains from one sample, sequenced in a study of blood T cell repertoires in COVID-19. Clones were read by immunoSEQ multiplex PCR, and TCRdb kept only the in-frame ones, dropping some. The sample includes a few hundred thousand clones, around 86% of them seen just once. Specimen: peripheral blood. The receptors were sampled from a woman aged 25 to 39 with active or convalescent COVID-19. Each CDR3 is given with its conserved first and last residue. Each record gives: V gene, J gene, D gene, clone size, CDR3 DNA, CDR3 protein. D genes are given only for firm matches. A clone size is listed for some rows: how often the clone was seen (once, few, many), or a class if it is expanded.

v_gene: TRBV27; j_gene: TRBJ2-7; d_gene: TRBD1; abundance: -; CDR3nt: TGTGCCAGCAGTCCATACAGGGGCTCCTACGAGCAGTACTTC; CDR3aa: CASSPYRGSYEQYF
v_gene: TRBV4-2; j_gene: TRBJ1-6; d_gene: TRBD1; abundance: -; CDR3nt: TGTGCCAGCAGCCAAGACAGGGGGCCTTCACCCCTCCACTTT; CDR3aa: CASSQDRGPSPLHF
v_gene: TRBV6-2/TRBV6-3; j_gene: TRBJ1-2; d_gene: -; abundance: -; CDR3nt: TGTGCCAGCAGTCCCGAGGCACAGAGGGATGGCTACACCTTC; CDR3aa: CASSPEAQRDGYTF
v_gene: TRBV4-3; j_gene: TRBJ1-2; d_gene: TRBD1; abundance: -; CDR3nt: TGCGCCAGCAGCCCTTCTCTACCCCGGACAGGGGCCAACTATGGCTACACCTTC; CDR3aa: CASSPSLPRTGANYGYTF
v_gene: TRBV7-3; j_gene: TRBJ2-1; d_gene: -; abundance: -; CDR3nt: TGTGCCAGCAGCTACGGTAGCGGTTACAATGAGCAGTTCTTC; CDR3aa: CASSYGSGYNEQFF
v_gene: TRBV9; j_gene: TRBJ2-3; d_gene: -; abundance: -; CDR3nt: TGTGCCAGCAGGCCAGCGGGCACAGATACGCAGTATTTT; CDR3aa: CASRPAGTDTQYF
v_gene: TRBV7-2; j_gene: TRBJ1-1; d_gene: TRBD1; abundance: -; CDR3nt: TGTGCCAGCAGCTTAGGGGACAGGGAAGCTTTCTTT; CDR3aa: CASSLGDREAFF
v_gene: TRBV18; j_gene: TRBJ2-5; d_gene: TRBD2; abundance: -; CDR3nt: TGTGCCAGCTCACCAATTCAGCGGGGGGGCCAAGAGACCCAGTACTTC; CDR3aa: CASSPIQRGGQETQYF
v_gene: TRBV19; j_gene: TRBJ2-7; d_gene: TRBD2; abundance: -; CDR3nt: TGTGCGGCGGGGGTGGACTACGAGCAGTACTTC; CDR3aa: CAAGVDYEQYF
v_gene: TRBV4-3; j_gene: TRBJ2-2; d_gene: -; abundance: once; CDR3nt: TGCGCCAGCAGCCAAGATCGACGAGGGCCCGGGGAGCTGTTTTTT; CDR3aa: CASSQDRRGPGELFF
v_gene: TRBV6-6; j_gene: TRBJ2-1; d_gene: TRBD2; abundance: -; CDR3nt: TGTGCCAGCAGTGGTGGACTAGCCTCCTATGAGCAGTTCTTC; CDR3aa: CASSGGLASYEQFF
v_gene: TRBV27; j_gene: TRBJ1-2; d_gene: TRBD1; abundance: -; CDR3nt: TGTGCCAGCAGTTCCCGGACAGGGAGGGACGGCTACACCTTC; CDR3aa: CASSSRTGRDGYTF
v_gene: TRBV5-1; j_gene: TRBJ2-5; d_gene: -; abundance: -; CDR3nt: TGCGCCAGCAGCTTGGTCCCGGGGAAACAAGAGACCCAGTACTTC; CDR3aa: CASSLVPGKQETQYF
v_gene: TRBV7-6; j_gene: TRBJ1-3; d_gene: -; abundance: -; CDR3nt: TGTGCCAGCAGCCCAGGGGCGGTGGGCTCTGGAAACACCATATATTTT; CDR3aa: CASSPGAVGSGNTIYF
v_gene: TRBV7-3; j_gene: TRBJ2-3; d_gene: TRBD2; abundance: -; CDR3nt: TGTGCCAGCAGCTTAATTCGCGGGGGGGCGACCCCAGATACGCAGTATTTT; CDR3aa: CASSLIRGGATPDTQYF
v_gene: TRBV27; j_gene: TRBJ1-4; d_gene: -; abundance: -; CDR3nt: TGTGCCAGCAGTGCCCGCGGGCCTAATGAAAAACTGTTTTTT; CDR3aa: CASSARGPNEKLFF
v_gene: TRBV19; j_gene: TRBJ2-5; d_gene: TRBD1; abundance: few; CDR3nt: TGTGCCAGTAAACTGACAGGGGGTAGAGAGACCCAGTACTTC; CDR3aa: CASKLTGGRETQYF
v_gene: TRBV18; j_gene: TRBJ1-1; d_gene: TRBD1; abundance: -; CDR3nt: TGTGCCAGCTCCAAACAGGGGACGAACACTGAAGCTTTCTTT; CDR3aa: CASSKQGTNTEAFF
v_gene: TRBV6-4; j_gene: TRBJ2-6; d_gene: -; abundance: -; CDR3nt: TGTGCCAGCAGCCCAGGGCCGGGGGCTGGGGCCAACGTCCTGACTTTC; CDR3aa: CASSPGPGAGANVLTF
v_gene: TRBV5-1; j_gene: TRBJ2-7; d_gene: TRBD1; abundance: -; CDR3nt: TGCGCCAGCAGTCCAAATCCGACAGGGGATCCCCACGAGCAGTACTTC; CDR3aa: CASSPNPTGDPHEQYF
v_gene: TRBV5-8; j_gene: TRBJ2-4; d_gene: -; abundance: -; CDR3nt: TGTGCCAGCGAAGATTTTAGCATTCAGTACTTC; CDR3aa: CASEDFSIQYF
v_gene: TRBV6-5; j_gene: TRBJ1-6; d_gene: -; abundance: -; CDR3nt: TGTGCCAGCGGTAGAGGGGACACACCCCTCCACTTT; CDR3aa: CASGRGDTPLHF
v_gene: TRBV6-2/TRBV6-3; j_gene: TRBJ1-2; d_gene: TRBD1; abundance: once; CDR3nt: TGTGCCAGCAGTGCGGGACAGGGGCACTATGGCTACACCTTC; CDR3aa: CASSAGQGHYGYTF
v_gene: TRBV6-5; j_gene: TRBJ2-7; d_gene: TRBD1; abundance: -; CDR3nt: TGTGCCAGCAGTCCCGGGACAGGGGCCGAGCAGTACTTC; CDR3aa: CASSPGTGAEQYF
v_gene: TRBV6-2/TRBV6-3; j_gene: TRBJ2-1; d_gene: -; abundance: once; CDR3nt: TGTGCCAGCAGCAGGCACGGGGTCAATGAGCAGTTCTTC; CDR3aa: CASSRHGVNEQFF
v_gene: TRBV7-9; j_gene: TRBJ1-2; d_gene: TRBD1; abundance: once; CDR3nt: TGTGCCAGCAGCCGTCGGACAGGGGTGCCCGGCTACACCTTC; CDR3aa: CASSRRTGVPGYTF
v_gene: TRBV5-5; j_gene: TRBJ2-5; d_gene: -; abundance: -; CDR3nt: TGTGCCAGCAGCCCGGAGGTCCTCCAAGAGACCCAGTACTTC; CDR3aa: CASSPEVLQETQYF
v_gene: TRBV5-1; j_gene: TRBJ1-1; d_gene: -; abundance: -; CDR3nt: TGCGCCAGCAGCTTGACGACTGTGAACACTGAAGCTTTCTTT; CDR3aa: CASSLTTVNTEAFF
v_gene: TRBV5-4; j_gene: TRBJ2-3; d_gene: TRBD2; abundance: -; CDR3nt: TGTGCCAGCAGCAGGGGCCCTCTAGCGGGGGACACAGATACGCAGTATTTT; CDR3aa: CASSRGPLAGDTDTQYF
v_gene: TRBV19; j_gene: TRBJ1-1; d_gene: TRBD1; abundance: -; CDR3nt: TGTGCCAGTAGTCCGAACGCCGGGACAGGGTTCGGTGAAGCTTTCTTT; CDR3aa: CASSPNAGTGFGEAFF
v_gene: TRBV30; j_gene: TRBJ1-4; d_gene: TRBD1; abundance: few; CDR3nt: TGTGCCTGGACGGGACAGTGGAGTGAAAAACTGTTTTTT; CDR3aa: CAWTGQWSEKLFF
v_gene: TRBV5-1; j_gene: TRBJ2-3; d_gene: -; abundance: -; CDR3nt: TGCGCCAGCAGCTTGGGAGCCGAAGATACGCAGTATTTT; CDR3aa: CASSLGAEDTQYF
v_gene: TRBV27; j_gene: TRBJ2-7; d_gene: -; abundance: once; CDR3nt: TGTGCCAGCAGTTCTCGGGGCTACGAGCAGTACTTC; CDR3aa: CASSSRGYEQYF
v_gene: TRBV4-3; j_gene: TRBJ1-5; d_gene: TRBD1; abundance: -; CDR3nt: TGCGCCAGCAGCCGAGCGACAGGGGTCAATCAGCCCCAGCATTTT; CDR3aa: CASSRATGVNQPQHF
v_gene: TRBV2; j_gene: TRBJ2-1; d_gene: TRBD2; abundance: -; CDR3nt: TGTGCCAGCAGTCCGGGGACGGTGCGGGGGGCCCCCAAGGGGTTCTTC; CDR3aa: CASSPGTVRGAPKGFF
v_gene: TRBV5-1; j_gene: TRBJ2-3; d_gene: -; abundance: -; CDR3nt: TGCGCCAGCAGCTCCGGGACTCGCAGCACAGATACGCAGTATTTT; CDR3aa: CASSSGTRSTDTQYF
v_gene: TRBV6-6; j_gene: TRBJ2-1; d_gene: TRBD1; abundance: -; CDR3nt: TGTGCCAGCAGGACGGGACAGCAGAATGAGCAGTTCTTC; CDR3aa: CASRTGQQNEQFF
v_gene: TRBV6-2/TRBV6-3; j_gene: TRBJ2-5; d_gene: -; abundance: -; CDR3nt: TGTGCCAGCAGTAAATACGGGACTCAACAAGAGACCCAGTACTTC; CDR3aa: CASSKYGTQQETQYF
v_gene: TRBV7-2; j_gene: TRBJ1-6; d_gene: -; abundance: few; CDR3nt: TGTGCCAGCAGATACAGGGTTCACTCCTATAATTCACCCCTCCACTTT; CDR3aa: CASRYRVHSYNSPLHF
v_gene: TRBV30; j_gene: TRBJ1-2; d_gene: TRBD1; abundance: -; CDR3nt: TGTGCCTGGCGTTTAGGACAGGGACCGATACCTTTATATGGCTACACCTTC; CDR3aa: CAWRLGQGPIPLYGYTF
v_gene: TRBV12-3/TRBV12-4; j_gene: TRBJ2-1; d_gene: -; abundance: -; CDR3nt: TGTGCCAGCAGTGGCGGGCTCGTCGATGAGCAGTTCTTC; CDR3aa: CASSGGLVDEQFF
v_gene: TRBV4-1; j_gene: TRBJ2-7; d_gene: TRBD2; abundance: -; CDR3nt: TGCGCCAGCAGCCAAGAGGTAGCGGGGGCCTCCTACGAGCAGTACTTC; CDR3aa: CASSQEVAGASYEQYF
v_gene: TRBV7-3; j_gene: TRBJ2-2; d_gene: TRBD2; abundance: once; CDR3nt: TGTGCCAGCAGCCCCATCCAACTAGCGGGCGGAGGGAGTACCGGGGAGCTGTTTTTT; CDR3aa: CASSPIQLAGGGSTGELFF
v_gene: TRBV28; j_gene: TRBJ2-5; d_gene: TRBD1; abundance: -; CDR3nt: TGTGCCAGCAGTTTCCTCAGACAGGGCCGTTCCCAAGAGACCCAGTACTTC; CDR3aa: CASSFLRQGRSQETQYF
v_gene: TRBV3-1/TRBV3-2; j_gene: TRBJ1-5; d_gene: TRBD1; abundance: -; CDR3nt: TGTGCCAGCAGCCCAGACAGGGAGGGCAATCAGCCCCAGCATTTT; CDR3aa: CASSPDREGNQPQHF
v_gene: TRBV6-5; j_gene: TRBJ1-5; d_gene: -; abundance: few; CDR3nt: TGTGCCAGCAGTACAGCCTCGTATAGCAATCAGCCCCAGCATTTT; CDR3aa: CASSTASYSNQPQHF
v_gene: TRBV27; j_gene: TRBJ2-2; d_gene: -; abundance: -; CDR3nt: TGTGCCAGCAGACCGGACACCGGGGAGCTGTTTTTT; CDR3aa: CASRPDTGELFF
v_gene: TRBV29-1; j_gene: TRBJ1-1; d_gene: -; abundance: -; CDR3nt: TGCAGCGTTCTCCGGACAGTAGGAAGTACTGAAGCTTTCTTT; CDR3aa: CSVLRTVGSTEAFF
v_gene: TRBV28; j_gene: TRBJ2-7; d_gene: -; abundance: -; CDR3nt: TGTGCCAGCGCCCGGCAGGTATACGAGCAGTACTTC; CDR3aa: CASARQVYEQYF
v_gene: TRBV10-2; j_gene: TRBJ2-7; d_gene: TRBD2; abundance: -; CDR3nt: TGCGCCAGCAGTGAGAATAGGCCCGGGGGGGTGAGGAACGAGCAGTACTTC; CDR3aa: CASSENRPGGVRNEQYF
v_gene: TRBV24-1; j_gene: TRBJ1-3; d_gene: -; abundance: -; CDR3nt: TGTGCCACCAGTGATTTGCAGAAGTTGGGGGCGGCTGGAAACACCATATATTTT; CDR3aa: CATSDLQKLGAAGNTIYF
v_gene: TRBV2; j_gene: TRBJ1-5; d_gene: -; abundance: few; CDR3nt: TGTGCCAGCAGTTTAACGGGTAGCAATCAGCCCCAGCATTTT; CDR3aa: CASSLTGSNQPQHF
v_gene: TRBV24-1; j_gene: TRBJ2-1; d_gene: TRBD2; abundance: -; CDR3nt: TGTGCCACCAGTGAGCCCGGGGGGAGCTCCCGGGGTGAGCAGTTCTTC; CDR3aa: CATSEPGGSSRGEQFF
v_gene: TRBV28; j_gene: TRBJ1-3; d_gene: -; abundance: -; CDR3nt: TGTGCCAGCTCGGGTTCGGTGGGTCTAGGAAACACCATATATTTT; CDR3aa: CASSGSVGLGNTIYF
v_gene: TRBV7-9; j_gene: TRBJ2-2; d_gene: TRBD1; abundance: -; CDR3nt: TGTGCCAGCAGCTTAGCTGGACAGGGGGCCGACGGGGAGCTGTTTTTT; CDR3aa: CASSLAGQGADGELFF
v_gene: TRBV19; j_gene: TRBJ1-5; d_gene: -; abundance: -; CDR3nt: TGTGCCAGTAGTATAGATGCGGGAAGCAATCAGCCCCAGCATTTT; CDR3aa: CASSIDAGSNQPQHF
v_gene: TRBV6-6; j_gene: TRBJ2-7; d_gene: TRBD2; abundance: -; CDR3nt: TGTGCCAGCAGTTACTCTGGGACTAGCGGTTCCTACGAGCAGTACTTC; CDR3aa: CASSYSGTSGSYEQYF